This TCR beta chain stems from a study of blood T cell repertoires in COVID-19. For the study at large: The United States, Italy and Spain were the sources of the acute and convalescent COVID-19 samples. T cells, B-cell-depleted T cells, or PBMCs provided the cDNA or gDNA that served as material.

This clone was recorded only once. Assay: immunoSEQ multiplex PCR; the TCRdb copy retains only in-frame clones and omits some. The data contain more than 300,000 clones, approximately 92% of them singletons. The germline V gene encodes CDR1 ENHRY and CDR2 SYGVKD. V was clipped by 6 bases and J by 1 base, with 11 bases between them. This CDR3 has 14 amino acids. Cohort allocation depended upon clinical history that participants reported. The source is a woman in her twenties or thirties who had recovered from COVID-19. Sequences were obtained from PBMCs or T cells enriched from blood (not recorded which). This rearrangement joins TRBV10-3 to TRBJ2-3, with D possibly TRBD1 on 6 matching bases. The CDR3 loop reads CAISPGQRTDTQYF. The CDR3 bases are TGTGCCATCAGCCCGGGACAACGCACAGATACGCAGTATTTT.